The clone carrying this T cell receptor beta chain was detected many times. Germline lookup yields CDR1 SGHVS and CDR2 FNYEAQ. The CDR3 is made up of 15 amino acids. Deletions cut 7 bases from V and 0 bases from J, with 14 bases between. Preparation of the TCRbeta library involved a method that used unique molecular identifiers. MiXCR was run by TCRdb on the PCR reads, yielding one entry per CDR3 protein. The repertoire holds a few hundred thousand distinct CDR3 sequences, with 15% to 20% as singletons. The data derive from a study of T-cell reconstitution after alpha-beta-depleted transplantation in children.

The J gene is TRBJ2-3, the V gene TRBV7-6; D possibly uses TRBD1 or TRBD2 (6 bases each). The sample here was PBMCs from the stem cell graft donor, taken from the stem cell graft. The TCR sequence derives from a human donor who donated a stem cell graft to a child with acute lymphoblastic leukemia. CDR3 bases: TGTGCCAGCAACGGGGGCCTATCTAGCACAGATACGCAGTATTTT. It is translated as CASNGGLSSTDTQYF.